This section outlines one T cell receptor (beta chain) sequence together with its context. Its antigen has not been determined. No qualities accompany the bases; no much larger clone lies one base away. The data were taken from a study of blood T cell repertoires in COVID-19 (dated by TCRdb to 2020 to 2022). In the study overall: Samples from collaborators originated in the United States, Italy and Spain and spanned both the acute and convalescent phases of COVID-19. The prospective study material was composed of cDNA or gDNA derived from T cells, B-cell-depleted T cells, or PBMCs. Deeply sampled blood TCRbeta repertoires from subjects exposed to, actively infected with, or recovered from COVID-19 were included in the dataset. The repertoires were released in a freely available public database intended as a resource for research on the immune response to SARS-CoV-2. The samples were drawn from two sources: the first 160 participants of the ongoing ImmuneRACE study, and 1,200 or so subjects contributed by 6 global collaborators. Nearly every sample came with metadata listing a de-identified subject ID, COVID-19 status, age in years and sex. Where HLA class I and class II types were available, the types were taken from metadata supplied by the sample provider, not from assay-based typing.

The paper's findings and limits, for the study overall: How much clinical and demographic metadata was included differed by source and by participant, and the metadata was provided uncurated.

Relative to germline, V is 0 bases shorter and J is 8 bases shorter, with 13 bases between their ends. Measured from the cysteine to the phenylalanine, the CDR3 is 14 residues long. Only the CDR3 part of the read is kept: 42 bases, read in frame from the first base. Reading the germline V gene (reference sequence) gives CDR1 WNHNN and CDR2 SYGVQD. TCRbeta CDR3 regions were amplified from genomic DNA using the immunoSEQ Assay, a bias-controlled multiplex PCR. Per the source publication's procedure: The number of nucleated cells in each sample was estimated from the amplification of reference gene primers within the assay. Sequence reads were collapsed and filtered to measure the absolute abundance of every unique TCRbeta CDR3 rearrangement. For each sample, productive Simpson clonality was calculated as the square root of Simpson's diversity index across productive rearrangements. The source is immuneACCESS, and TCRdb retained only in-frame sequences with V and J called. Part of the clones is not carried over; for the studies checked, unresolved V genes explain less than half of this, and the remainder is unexplained. Clone size and the V and J calls come from that table; the DNA yielded D and trimming. This sample is represented by 250,000 to 300,000 clones; around 87% of them were singletons. Together, the top ten hold about 1.6% of the sample.

A second Seattle source provided samples from volunteer blood donors who had recovered from COVID-19. The collaborating institutions used their own protocols to collect whole blood in K2EDTA tubes. For TCRbeta analysis, collaborator samples were shipped as frozen whole blood, as isolated PBMCs, or as DNA extracted from either sample type. The TCR sequence derives from a woman in her forties who had recovered from COVID-19. The rearranged segments are TRBV10-1 and TRBJ1-1; 5 matching bases give a weak D call of TRBD1. Sequenced input: peripheral blood. This receptor carries the CDR3 CASSESSGTPEAFF. The DNA reads TGCGCCAGCAGTGAGTCATCAGGGACTCCCGAAGCTTTCTTT.